The entry that follows covers one T cell receptor beta chain sequence. Gene and germline names: mouse. Sequencing ends 1 residue short of the CDR3 end; the germline J gene provides the rest. Germline V CDR1 and CDR2: KGHPV, FQNQEV (reference sequence). V gave up 2 bases and J gave up 9 bases; unmatched junction bases: 3. The CDR3 length is 12 residues. This specimen comes from a study of tissue T cells after allogeneic stem cell transplantation. Profiling relied on immunoSEQ multiplex PCR, and the TCRdb table lists in-frame clones only, not all of them. The table includes under 3,500 clones, approximately 49% detected once. As for time point: mouse harvest day 14 after allogeneic transplant. Tail vein injection delivered 10^7 T-cell-depleted bone marrow cells and 10^6 splenic CD5+ T cells.

This chain uses TRBV26 with TRBJ2-7; TRBD1 matches at 8 bases. The clonotype was recovered from a female BALB/c mouse given C57BL/6 T cells with graft-versus-host disease after an allogeneic hematopoietic cell transplant. Material for sequencing was gut tissue. CDR3 DNA (partial): TGTGCCAGCAGTCTGGACAGGGGAGGACAGTAC. This codes for CASSLDRGGQY. Given in full, the CDR3 is CASSLDRGGQYF. The entire variable domain, with the rest obtained from reference TRBV26 and TRBJ2-7, is as follows: NSKVIQTPRYLVKGQGQKAKMRCIPEKGHPVVFWYQQNKNNEFKFLINFQNQEVLQQIDMTEKRFSAECPSNSPCSLEIQSSEAGDSALYLCASSLDRGGQYFGPGTRLTVL.